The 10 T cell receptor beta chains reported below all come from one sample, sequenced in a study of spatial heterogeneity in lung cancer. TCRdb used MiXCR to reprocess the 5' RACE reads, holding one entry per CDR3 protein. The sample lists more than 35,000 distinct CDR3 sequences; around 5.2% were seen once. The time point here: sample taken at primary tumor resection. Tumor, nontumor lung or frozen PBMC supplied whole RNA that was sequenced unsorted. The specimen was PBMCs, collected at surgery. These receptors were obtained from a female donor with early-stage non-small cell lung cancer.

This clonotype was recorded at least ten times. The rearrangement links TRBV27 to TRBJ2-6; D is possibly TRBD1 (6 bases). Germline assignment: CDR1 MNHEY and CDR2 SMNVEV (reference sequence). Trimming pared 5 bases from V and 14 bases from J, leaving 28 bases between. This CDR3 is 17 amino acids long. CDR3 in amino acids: CASSARQDYNPPSFLTF. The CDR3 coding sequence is TGTGCCAGCAGTGCCAGACAGGATTATAATCCTCCCAGTTTCCTGACTTTC.

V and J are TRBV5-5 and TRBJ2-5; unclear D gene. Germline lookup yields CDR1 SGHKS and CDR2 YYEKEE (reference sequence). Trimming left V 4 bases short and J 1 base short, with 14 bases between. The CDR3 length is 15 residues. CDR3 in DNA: TGTGCCAGCAGCGCCGATTGGACGGTCCAAGAGACCCAGTACTTC. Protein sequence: CASSADWTVQETQYF.

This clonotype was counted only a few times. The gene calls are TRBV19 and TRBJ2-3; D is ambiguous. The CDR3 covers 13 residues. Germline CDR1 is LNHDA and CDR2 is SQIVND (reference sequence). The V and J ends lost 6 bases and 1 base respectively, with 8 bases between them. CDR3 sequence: CASSRRGTDTQYF. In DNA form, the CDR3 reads TGTGCCAGTAGCCGACGCGGCACAGATACGCAGTATTTT. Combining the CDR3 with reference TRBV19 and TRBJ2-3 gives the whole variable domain DGGITQSPKYLFRKEGQNVTLSCEQNLNHDAMYWYRQDPGQGLRLIYYSQIVNDFQKGDIAEGYSVSREKKESFPLTVTSAQKNPTAFYLCASSRRGTDTQYFGPGTRLTVL.

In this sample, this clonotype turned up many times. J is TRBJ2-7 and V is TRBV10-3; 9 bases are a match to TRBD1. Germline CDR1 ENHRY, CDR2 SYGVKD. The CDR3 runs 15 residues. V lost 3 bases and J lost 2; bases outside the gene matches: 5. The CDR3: CAISESTGGPYEQYF. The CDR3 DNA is TGTGCCATCAGTGAATCTACAGGGGGCCCCTACGAGCAGTACTTC.

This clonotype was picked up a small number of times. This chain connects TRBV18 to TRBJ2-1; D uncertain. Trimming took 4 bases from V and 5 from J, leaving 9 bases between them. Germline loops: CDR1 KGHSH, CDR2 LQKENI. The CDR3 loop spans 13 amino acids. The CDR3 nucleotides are TGTGCCAGCTCACGTAAGGGTGACAATGAGCAGTTCTTC. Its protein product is CASSRKGDNEQFF.

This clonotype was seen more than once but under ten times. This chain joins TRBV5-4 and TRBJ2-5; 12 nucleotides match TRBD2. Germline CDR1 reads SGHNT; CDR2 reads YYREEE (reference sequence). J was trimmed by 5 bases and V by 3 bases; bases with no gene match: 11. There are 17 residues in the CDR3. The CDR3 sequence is CASSSPPSGRVRETQYF. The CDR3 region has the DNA TGTGCCAGCAGCTCCCCTCCTAGCGGGAGGGTTCGGGAGACCCAGTACTTC.

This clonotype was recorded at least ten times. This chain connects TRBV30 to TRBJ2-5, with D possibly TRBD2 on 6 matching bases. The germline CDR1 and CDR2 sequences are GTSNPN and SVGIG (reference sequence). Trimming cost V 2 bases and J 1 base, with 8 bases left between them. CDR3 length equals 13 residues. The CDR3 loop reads CAWSRGLQETQYF. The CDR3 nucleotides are TGTGCCTGGAGTCGGGGACTCCAAGAGACCCAGTACTTC.

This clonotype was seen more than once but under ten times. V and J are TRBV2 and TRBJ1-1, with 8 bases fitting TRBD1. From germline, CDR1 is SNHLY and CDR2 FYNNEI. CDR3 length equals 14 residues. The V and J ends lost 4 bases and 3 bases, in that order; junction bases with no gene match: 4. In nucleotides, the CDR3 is TGTGCCAGCAGTGGGACAGGGAGGGACACTGAAGCTTTCTTT. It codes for CASSGTGRDTEAFF. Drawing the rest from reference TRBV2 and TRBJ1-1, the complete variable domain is EPEVTQTPSHQVTQMGQEVILRCVPISNHLYFYWYRQILGQKVEFLVSFYNNEISEKSEIFDDQFSVERPDGSNFTLKIRSTKLEDSAMYFCASSGTGRDTEAFFGQGTRLTVV.

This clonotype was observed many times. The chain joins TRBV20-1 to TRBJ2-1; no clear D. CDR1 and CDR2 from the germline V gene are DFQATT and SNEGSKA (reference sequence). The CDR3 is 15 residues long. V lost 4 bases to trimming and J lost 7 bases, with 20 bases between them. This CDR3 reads CSAKTPMGVLNEQFF. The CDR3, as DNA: TGCAGTGCTAAGACTCCGATGGGTGTGTTGAATGAGCAGTTCTTC.

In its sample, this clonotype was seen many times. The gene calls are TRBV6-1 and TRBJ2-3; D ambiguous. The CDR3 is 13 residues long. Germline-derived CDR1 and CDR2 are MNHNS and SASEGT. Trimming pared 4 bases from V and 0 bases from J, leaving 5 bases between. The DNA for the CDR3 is TGTGCCAGCAGTGGGCCTAGCACAGATACGCAGTATTTT. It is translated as CASSGPSTDTQYF.